This entry concerns a single T cell receptor (beta chain). The target of this receptor is not known. No per-base quality is available; no much larger clone lies one base away. CDR1 and CDR2 (SGDLS, YYNGEE) derive from the germline V gene. The trim is 2 bases for V and 5 bases for J, with a gap of 7 bases between the germline ends. The cysteine opens and the phenylalanine closes a CDR3 of 12 amino acids. Only the CDR3 region is kept as DNA, spanning 36 bases read in frame from base 1. This entry belongs to a study of blood T cell repertoires in COVID-19 (dated by TCRdb to 2020 to 2021). With regard to the full study: Samples from collaborators originated in the United States, Italy and Spain and spanned both the acute and convalescent phases of COVID-19. The prospective study material was composed of cDNA or gDNA derived from T cells, B-cell-depleted T cells, or PBMCs. Subjects who had been exposed to COVID-19, were actively infected with it, or had recovered from it provided the deeply sampled blood TCRbeta repertoires that made up the dataset. The repertoires were released in a freely available public database meant as a resource for research on the immune response to SARS-CoV-2. Samples were obtained from the ongoing ImmuneRACE study (first 160 participants) and from about 1,300 subjects provided by 6 global collaborators. A de-identified subject ID, COVID-19 status, age in years and sex were almost always included in the sample metadata. Where HLA class I and class II types were available, the types were taken from metadata supplied by the sample provider, not from assay-based typing. The research as a whole found: The amount of clinical and demographic metadata varied by source and participant and was provided uncurated.

Collaborating institutions collected whole blood in K2EDTA tubes following their own protocols. For TCRbeta analysis, collaborators shipped samples in one of three forms: frozen whole blood, isolated PBMCs, or DNA extracted from either of those sample types. TCRbeta CDR3 regions were amplified from genomic DNA using the immunoSEQ Assay, a bias-controlled multiplex PCR. In the source study's methods: The number of nucleated cells in each sample was estimated from the amplification of reference gene primers within the assay. Sequence reads were collapsed and filtered to measure the absolute abundance of every unique TCRbeta CDR3 rearrangement. Productive Simpson clonality was computed per sample as the square root of Simpson's diversity index over productive rearrangements. The source is immuneACCESS, and TCRdb retained only in-frame sequences with V and J called. Part of the clones is not carried over; for the studies checked, unresolved V genes explain less than half of this, and the remainder is unexplained. That table supplies the V and J calls and clone size; D and trimming were determined from the DNA. This sample gives approximately 120,000 clones in total; around 81% of them show up just once. The ten largest clones take up over 9.5% of the sample.

What was sequenced was peripheral blood. Recombination connected TRBV9 to TRBJ1-2, with the D gene too uncertain to name. The receptor was derived from a human donor in a cohort sampled during active COVID-19. Here the CDR3 is given as CASSVGNYGYTF. The bases read TGTGCCAGCAGCGTCGGGAATTATGGCTACACCTTC.